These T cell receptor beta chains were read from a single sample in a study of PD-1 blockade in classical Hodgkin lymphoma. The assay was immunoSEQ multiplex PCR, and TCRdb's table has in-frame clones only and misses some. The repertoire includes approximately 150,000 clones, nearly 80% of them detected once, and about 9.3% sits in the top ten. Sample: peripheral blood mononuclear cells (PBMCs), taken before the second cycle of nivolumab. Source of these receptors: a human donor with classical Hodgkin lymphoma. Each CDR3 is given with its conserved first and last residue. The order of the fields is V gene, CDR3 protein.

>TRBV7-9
CASSLDRGLTRETQYF
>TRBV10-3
CAISDKGQHEQYF
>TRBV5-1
CASSLWTSNTGELFF
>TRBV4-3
CASSHPMGTGDTGELFF
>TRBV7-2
CASSSRQGRETQYF
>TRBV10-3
CAISGQGSSYNEQFF
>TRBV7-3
CASSLDGADRDTQYF
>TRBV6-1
CASRDRGRQETQYF
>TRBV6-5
CASSYGPGQLVLFF
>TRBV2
CASSELGLGEAFF
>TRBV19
CASSMYDYEQYF
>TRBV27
CASSSPGSGTDTQYF
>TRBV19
CASSRPRAGAVPGELFF
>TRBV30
CAWSNAGAETQYF
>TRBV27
CASSSGVEYGYTF
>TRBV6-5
CASSYGGASTDTQYF
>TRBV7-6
CASSYPAATGGGKTQYF
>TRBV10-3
CAISESIQHTQYF
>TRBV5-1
CASSPPGGIGANEQFF
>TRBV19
CASSMYQGETQYF
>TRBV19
CASNRRGAGSSYEQYF
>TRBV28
CASSARDRGLAGQPQHF
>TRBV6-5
CASSPLREVGELFF
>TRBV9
CASSVQPGPGIRNTIYF
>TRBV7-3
CASSLNGISNSPLHF
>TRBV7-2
CASSLAGGVDTQYF
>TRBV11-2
CASHPGDTQYF
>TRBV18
CASSPRSSGANVLTF
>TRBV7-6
CASSLIFGNEQYF
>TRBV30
CAWNGGGEAFF
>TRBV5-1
CASSLVMTDSYNSPLHF
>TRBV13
CASSFLTNNYGYTF
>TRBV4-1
CASSQGSGTKNIQYF
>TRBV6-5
CASSRTIYNSPLHF
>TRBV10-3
CAISETTAQETQYF
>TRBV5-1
CASRPAVVATNEKLFF
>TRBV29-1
CSVTAGMGGTQYF
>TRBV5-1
CASSPRPLYDGYTF
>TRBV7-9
CASSLAESPGLAGGYEQYF
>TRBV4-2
CASSQDGGQGAREQFF
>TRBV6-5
CASSEGYEQYF
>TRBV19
CASSIGRGEGTEAFF
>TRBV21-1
CASSKVSWGGGDLLPGYTF
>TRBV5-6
CASSLGDNYGYTF
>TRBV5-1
CASSPGTDSNQPQHF
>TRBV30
CAWSVRGPYNEQFF
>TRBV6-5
CASSRTGNEQFF
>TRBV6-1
CASSDTGGWYEQYF
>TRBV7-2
CASSLERASGYNEQFF
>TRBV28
CASSPGWRETQYF
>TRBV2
CASILERAIETQYF
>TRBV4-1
CASSQGLGLAGYNEQFF
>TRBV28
CASSLIVDSDSSYNEQFF
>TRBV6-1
CASRGFGNQETQYF
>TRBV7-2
CASSSSGLQGASGEQYF
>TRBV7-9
CASSWDVATNEKLFF
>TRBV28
CASSPPYAGGETQYF
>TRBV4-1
CASSLNGQGGEQYF
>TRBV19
CASRTDRLYGYTF